These T cell receptor beta chains were read from a single sample in a study of blood T cell repertoires in COVID-19. Clones were read by immunoSEQ multiplex PCR, and TCRdb kept only the in-frame ones, dropping some. Seen here are 29,000 or so clones, about 92% observed once, and the top ten hold 2% to 2.5%. The specimen was peripheral blood. The receptors were sampled from a man over 45 with active COVID-19. Both conserved end residues are part of each CDR3.

j_call cdr3_length v_call cdr3_aa
TRBJ1-2 13 TRBV7-9 CASSVDRVGGYTF
TRBJ2-3 18 TRBV7-9 CASSLAQLAGARADTQYF
TRBJ2-1 14 TRBV6-2/TRBV6-3 CASSHSGPPGEQFF
TRBJ1-1 15 TRBV19 CASSASDRGNTEAFF
TRBJ2-7 14 TRBV6-1 CASSESGTGYEQYF
TRBJ2-5 14 TRBV5-4 CASSIGQAQETQYF
TRBJ2-7 14 TRBV5-1 CASSRTTGEYEQYF
TRBJ2-7 14 TRBV7-9 CASSLVGASYEQYF
TRBJ1-4 19 TRBV4-2 CASSQDPRTGATTNEKLFF
TRBJ1-1 14 TRBV7-9 CASSLNLGDTEAFF
TRBJ2-3 15 TRBV7-6 CASSRHSGRTDTQYF
TRBJ1-3 15 TRBV5-6 CASSLRQLSGNTIYF
TRBJ1-5 14 TRBV3-1/TRBV3-2 CASSQSTGSQPQHF
TRBJ2-7 13 TRBV12-3/TRBV12-4 CASSLFRTYEQYF
TRBJ2-7 15 TRBV4-1 CASSQGDRVLGEQYF
TRBJ1-4 13 TRBV2 CASRYQGGEKLFF
TRBJ1-6 15 TRBV3-1/TRBV3-2 CASSQVAENNSPLHF
TRBJ1-2 12 TRBV19 CASSTRDYGYTF
TRBJ2-3 13 TRBV6-4 CASSRGSTDTQYF
TRBJ2-7 14 TRBV29-1 CSVEGTGRGYEQYF
TRBJ1-4 18 TRBV4-1 CASSPAWLGGSTNEKLFF
TRBJ2-1 16 TRBV6-1 CASSEPQRGVYNEQFF
TRBJ2-2 15 TRBV6-5 CASRRTSGTTGELFF
TRBJ2-3 14 TRBV6-5 CASSYGGSADTQYF
TRBJ1-3 16 TRBV3-1/TRBV3-2 CASSQDSRFSGNTIYF
TRBJ2-2 14 TRBV29-1 CSALSGMNTGELFF
TRBJ2-3 14 TRBV24-1 CATSDRKQGDTQYF
TRBJ1-1 14 TRBV28 CASSLEGGRTEAFF
TRBJ2-3 14 TRBV10-3 CANGTGGGTDTQYF
TRBJ2-1 16 TRBV5-1 CASSLVPTSRYNEQFF
TRBJ1-1 16 TRBV7-8 CASSSPLITENTEAFF
TRBJ2-7 14 TRBV20-1 CSASSGLAGDEQYF
TRBJ2-5 14 TRBV20-1 CSASPGLAGVTQYF
TRBJ1-6 15 TRBV7-9 CASSRETGDNSPLHF
TRBJ2-1 15 TRBV9 CASSPPGLAGDKPFF